These 3 T cell receptor beta chains were all obtained from the same sample, sequenced in a study of Ad26.COV2.S vaccination and SARS-CoV-2 variants. Assay: immunoSEQ multiplex PCR; the TCRdb copy retains only in-frame clones and omits some. Of about 380,000 clones listed, 83% are singletons. The treatment is: approximately 18 received Ad26.COV2.S at low or high dose, single or two shots; 5 received placebo; per-sample allocation not given. All samples were drawn on day 63, counting from the first vaccine or placebo injection. Source: peripheral blood, taken in a trial of Ad26.COV2.S vaccine versus placebo. These TCRs come from a person between 18 and 65 years old who received the Ad26.COV2.S COVID-19 vaccine or a placebo.

The genes are TRBV6-5 and TRBJ2-3; 9 bases are shared with TRBD1. Trimming at V came to 6 bases and at J to 3 bases, leaving 7 bases not matched to a gene. CDR1 is MNHEY, CDR2 SVGAGI, per germline. The length of the CDR3 is 15 residues. In nucleotides, the CDR3 is TGTGCCAGCAGGCCGACAGGGGGGCGTACAGATACGCAGTATTTT. It translates to CASRPTGGRTDTQYF.

V usage is TRBV7-9 and J usage is TRBJ2-3, with a tentative D call TRBD2 (5 bases). There are 14 residues in the CDR3. Germline V gives CDR1 SEHNR, CDR2 FQNEAQ (reference sequence). V was trimmed by 1 base and J by 6 bases, leaving 11 bases between them. The CDR3 reads CASSLGSPGDTQYF. The CDR3 nucleotides are TGTGCCAGCAGCTTAGGGTCTCCGGGGGATACGCAGTATTTT.

J is TRBJ2-7 and V is TRBV11-2, with TRBD1 as a possible D gene (6 bases). The germline V and J ends were trimmed by 5 bases and 1 base, with 12 bases remaining between them. Germline V gene data show CDR1 as SGHAT and CDR2 as FQNNGV. The CDR3 is 14 residues long. The CDR3 nucleotides are TGTGCCAGCAGCCCAGGACAGTTTTCCTACGAGCAGTACTTC. This encodes CASSPGQFSYEQYF.